This entry features one T cell receptor beta chain sequence. Measured with immunoSEQ multiplex PCR; TCRdb has only the in-frame clones, and not every one. Seen here are roughly 84,000 clones, roughly 93% observed once, and the top ten hold 1.2% to 1.5%. Germline trimming cut 5 bases from V and 7 bases from J; bases unmatched to any gene: 14. This CDR3 spans 16 amino acids. Per germline, CDR1 SNHLY and CDR2 FYNNEI. These data originate in a study of T cell changes during pregnancy in multiple sclerosis. V is TRBV2 and J is TRBJ2-7; TRBD1 matches 10 bases. The material sequenced was peripheral blood, taken in the third trimester of pregnancy. The receptor comes from a female donor in good health, enrolled as a control in a pregnancy study. This CDR3 reads CASSNLSGTGVREQYF. In nucleotides, the CDR3 is TGTGCCAGCAGTAACCTTTCCGGGACAGGGGTACGGGAGCAGTACTTC.